This T cell receptor beta chain stems from a study of patients and donors after allogeneic stem cell transplantation. This clonotype was counted a few times. TCRdb reprocessed the RT-PCR reads with MiXCR, giving one entry per CDR3 protein. Of about a million distinct CDR3 sequences listed, roughly 18% are singletons. Germline V gene data show CDR1 as LGHNA and CDR2 as YNFKEQ. The CDR3 length is 15 residues. The V end was cut by 0 bases, the J end by 1 base, with 7 bases between. J is TRBJ2-1 and V is TRBV4-2, with D unresolved. The specimen sequenced was blood, either unsorted or a sorted T cell fraction (not recorded which). The clonotype was recovered from a human donor who was either an allogeneic HSCT recipient or a stem cell or donor lymphocyte infusion donor (not recorded which). It is not recorded whose cells these are; they may come from a transplant donor. CDR3 protein: CASSQDVSSYNEQFF. The CDR3, as DNA: TGTGCCAGCAGCCAAGATGTCAGTTCCTACAATGAGCAGTTCTTC.